The T cell receptor beta chain under discussion was sequenced for a study of cytomegalovirus exposure and HLA in healthy donors. About this clone itself: Other DNA sequences from this sample encode an identical CDR3 as well.

From germline, CDR1 is SGHVS and CDR2 FNYEAQ. The CDR3 has 13 amino acids. J lost 5 bases, V lost 3 bases, and 2 bases had no gene match. The PCR contained 60 Vbeta and 13 Jbeta primers. The assay was immunoSEQ multiplex PCR, and TCRdb's table has in-frame clones only and misses some. Among roughly 150,000 clones listed, about 80% were seen once. This receptor was taken from a man aged 18-30 years in good health and CMV-seropositive. Sequencing input: PBMCs. The chain combines TRBV7-6 with TRBJ1-1; 8 positions match TRBD1. The CDR3 sequence is CASSFGQGTEAFF. In nucleotides, the CDR3 is TGTGCCAGCAGCTTCGGACAGGGAACTGAAGCTTTCTTT. Combining the CDR3 with reference TRBV7-6 and TRBJ1-1 gives the whole variable domain GAGVSQSPRYKVTKRGQDVALRCDPISGHVSLYWYRQALGQGPEFLTYFNYEAQQDKSGLPNDRFSAERPEGSISTLTIQRTEQRDSAMYRCASSFGQGTEAFFGQGTRLTVV.